This T cell receptor (beta chain) appears in the sequencing data of a study of CD8 T cells in Susac syndrome (dated by TCRdb to between 2017 and 2020). About the study as a whole: The study used repertoire sequencing to test whether antigen drove CD8+ T cell activation and differentiation in Susac syndrome. The clonality of the CD8+ T cell repertoire was compared across approximately 11 healthy donors, about 14 Susac syndrome patients and around 16 multiple sclerosis patients. Beyond this particular receptor, the publication reports: The number of individuals in the TCR sequencing and HLA analysis was recognized as being relatively small.

Sequences KGHSY (CDR1) and FQNENV (CDR2) are obtained from the germline V gene. The trim is 4 bases for V and 9 bases for J, with a gap of 10 bases between the germline ends. The CDR3 spans 12 residues, from the cysteine through the phenylalanine. The kept DNA is CDR3 alone, 36 bases in frame from the first base. RNA was extracted using the RNeasy kit, and 0.5 to 1 microgram was reverse transcribed with random hexamers. The immunoSEQ multiplex PCR assay, which covers 54 Vbeta and 13 Jbeta segments, was used to amplify TCR beta CDR3 regions. PCR amplification bias was corrected by using a synthetic template baseline for primer optimization and computational correction. From the authors' description of their analysis: Reads were assigned to V, D and J genes according to IMGT and analyzed in immunoSEQ Analyzer, with only productive sequences retained. Clonality was calculated as one minus the Shannon entropy normalized by log2 of the number of productive unique sequences. For each patient and control, public and private clones were evaluated among the 100 most prevalent clones. Clones were defined as Susac-specific when absent from the healthy and MS cohorts, from roughly 1,000 published viral clones and from other ImmuneACCESS disease sequences. Using fastp at Q25 and MiXCR, TCRdb reprocessed the public reads and kept productive beta chains. Identical CDR3 protein sequences are pooled into one entry, listed with their most common genes and DNA. These V and J calls derive from TCRdb rather than the authors' analysis. This sample has about 280,000 distinct CDR3 sequences in its table, and around 83% of those were observed once. The biggest ten clones account for over 0.1% of the sample.

With respect to this clonotype: Its antigen has not been determined. Per-base qualities were not stored, and no clone one base away is much larger.

High-throughput TCR beta sequencing profiled peripheral blood CD8+ and CD4+ T cells from healthy donors, Susac syndrome patients and multiple sclerosis patients. The multiple sclerosis controls were treatment-naive patients who had stable or active relapsing-remitting disease and met the revised McDonald criteria. Bulk CD8+ and CD4+ T cells were purified magnetically by negative isolation, whereas CD8+ TEMRA cells were enriched by FACS. Blood was drawn into EDTA tubes, processed within 24 hours, and PBMCs were isolated by density gradient centrifugation. PBMCs destined for TCR sequencing were cryopreserved in liquid nitrogen and later thawed in a 37 °C water bath. The sorted or isolated CD4+, CD8+ and CD8+ TEMRA cells had a purity of 90% or higher.

The clonotype originates from a human donor with multiple sclerosis. The sequenced material came from CD8+ T cells from PBMCs. The V and J genes are TRBV16 and TRBJ2-1; the D gene cannot be resolved reliably. The sequenced DNA is TGTGCCAGCAGCCTTATGGCAAGTGAGCAGTTCTTC. Translated, it reads CASSLMASEQFF.